The rows below give T cell receptor beta chains drawn from one sample of a study of T-cell reconstitution after alpha-beta-depleted transplantation in children. TCRdb re-called the PCR reads through MiXCR, storing one row per CDR3 protein. Of just over 70,000 distinct CDR3 sequences in the sample, about 7% were seen once. Sequencing was performed on PBMCs from the stem cell graft donor, taken from the stem cell graft. The receptors were gathered from a human donor who donated a stem cell graft to a child with acute lymphoblastic leukemia. Both conserved end residues are part of each CDR3. The D gene is left open where the match is weak. Size values are once, few and many counts, or a class for expanded clones, and some rows have none.

clone size | J gene | V gene | D gene | CDR3 DNA | CDR3 protein
many | TRBJ2-3 | TRBV15 | TRBD1 | TGTGCCACCACCCTCTCCCGGACAGGGCACGGATACACAGATACGCAGTATTTT | CATTLSRTGHGYTDTQYF
many | TRBJ2-7 | TRBV7-2 | NA | TGTGCCAGCAGCCAACGACAGGAGCAGTACTTC | CASSQRQEQYF
many | TRBJ1-2 | TRBV7-2 | TRBD1 | TGTGCCAGCAGCTTAAACCCGACAGGGAACTATGGCTACACCTTC | CASSLNPTGNYGYTF
many | TRBJ1-6 | TRBV7-9 | NA | TGTGCCAGCAGTTTAGCGGGACTGGATAATTCACCCCTCCACTTT | CASSLAGLDNSPLHF
once | TRBJ1-3 | TRBV7-9 | NA | TGTGCCAGCAGCTCTCCGACTGGAAACACCATATATTTT | CASSSPTGNTIYF
many | TRBJ1-2 | TRBV5-1 | NA | TGCGCCAGCAAGGGGGACTATGGCTACACCTTC | CASKGDYGYTF
many | TRBJ2-5 | TRBV7-2 | NA | TGTGCCAGCAGCTTAGGGGGGACCCAGTACTTC | CASSLGGTQYF
many | TRBJ2-1 | TRBV5-1 | NA | TGCGCCAGCAGCTTGACTAGTATCCTCTACAATGAGCAGTTCTTC | CASSLTSILYNEQFF
few | TRBJ1-1 | TRBV2 | NA | TGTGCCAGCAGTGGTCTGGGGAACACTGAAGCTTTCTTT | CASSGLGNTEAFF
NA | TRBJ1-5 | TRBV5-1 | TRBD1 | TGCGCCAGCAGCCCCGGAGATAGGGGGCATCAGCCCCAGCATTTT | CASSPGDRGHQPQHF
NA | TRBJ2-7 | TRBV7-9 | TRBD2 | TGTGCCAGCAGCTTAGCGGCCCTAGCGGGAGCTGAGCAGTACTTC | CASSLAALAGAEQYF
NA | TRBJ2-1 | TRBV12-5 | NA | TGTGCTAGTGGTTTGCCGTACAATGAGCAGTTCTTC | CASGLPYNEQFF
few | TRBJ1-2 | TRBV21-1 | NA | TGTGCCAGCAGCAAAGCCGAGGGGACGAACTATGGCTACACCTTC | CASSKAEGTNYGYTF
many | TRBJ1-5 | TRBV12-3/TRBV12-4 | TRBD1 | TGTGCCAGCAGTTCGGGACAGGGGAGCAGGCAGCCCCAGCATTTT | CASSSGQGSRQPQHF
NA | TRBJ1-6 | TRBV6-2/TRBV6-3 | TRBD1 | TGTGCCAGCCGACGGGACAGCTCCTATAATTCACCCCTCCACTTT | CASRRDSSYNSPLHF
many | TRBJ2-5 | TRBV12-3/TRBV12-4 | TRBD1 | TGTGCCAGCAGTTTGCCCACAGCAGGGGGCGCGGACAAGGACAAGACCCAGTACTTC | CASSLPTAGGADKDKTQYF
many | TRBJ2-2 | TRBV24-1 | NA | TGTGCCACCAGTGAGTCAGAGAGGGTCACCGGGGAGCTGTTTTTT | CATSESERVTGELFF
few | TRBJ2-7 | TRBV29-1 | TRBD1 | TGCAGCGTCGGCGACAGGGGTTACGAGCAGTACTTC | CSVGDRGYEQYF
NA | TRBJ1-2 | TRBV5-1 | NA | TGCGCCAGCAGCTTCAACGGAGCGCAGGGGGGCTACACCTTC | CASSFNGAQGGYTF
many | TRBJ1-5 | TRBV27 | NA | TGTGCCAGCAGTTATAGCCCGAATCAGCCCCAGCATTTT | CASSYSPNQPQHF
many | TRBJ1-1 | TRBV29-1 | NA | TGCAGCGTCGGACAGAACACTGAAGCTTTCTTT | CSVGQNTEAFF
once | TRBJ2-1 | TRBV12-3/TRBV12-4 | TRBD2 | TGTGCCAGCAGTTTTACGACTAGCGGGAGTGGTAATGAGCAGTTCTTC | CASSFTTSGSGNEQFF
NA | TRBJ1-5 | TRBV20-1 | TRBD1 | TGCAGTGCTAGACCGTCTGCTGCCAGGGGGCTTAGAAATCAGCCCCAGCATTTT | CSARPSAARGLRNQPQHF
many | TRBJ1-2 | TRBV20-1 | TRBD1 | TGCAGTGCGAACAGACAGGGGGCGCCTGGAGTGGGTGGCTACACCTTC | CSANRQGAPGVGGYTF
NA | TRBJ2-3 | TRBV12-3/TRBV12-4 | NA | TGTGCCAGCAGTTTAGATTGGGACACAGATACGCAGTATTTT | CASSLDWDTDTQYF
few | TRBJ1-6 | TRBV13 | NA | TGTGCCAGCAGCTCGCTAGGACGTGGGGGCACCTATAATTCACCCCTCCACTTT | CASSSLGRGGTYNSPLHF
many | TRBJ2-1 | TRBV27 | TRBD2 | TGTGCCAGCAGTTTCCAGGTACCACTAGCGGGAGGCAATGAGCAGTTCTTC | CASSFQVPLAGGNEQFF
few | TRBJ2-2 | TRBV28 | NA | TGTGCCAGCAGTTTGATTAACACCGGGGAGCTGTTTTTT | CASSLINTGELFF
many | TRBJ2-2 | TRBV5-1 | NA | TGCGCCAGCAGCTTGGAGGGAATTGAAGGGGAGCTGTTTTTT | CASSLEGIEGELFF
many | TRBJ2-3 | TRBV7-3 | TRBD2 | TGTGCCAGCAGCTTATATTTCGGGGGGTCCCTCACAGATACGCAGTATTTT | CASSLYFGGSLTDTQYF
many | TRBJ1-5 | TRBV2 | TRBD1 | TGTGCCAGCAGGTTACAGGGGGCCGGGCAGCCCCAGCATTTT | CASRLQGAGQPQHF
NA | TRBJ1-1 | TRBV20-1 | NA | TGCAGTGCGACTAGTCAGCCCCCTGAAGCTTTCTTT | CSATSQPPEAFF
NA | TRBJ2-1 | TRBV7-9 | NA | TGTGCCAGCAGCACCGAGGGAAGACCGGGACTGAGCTCCTACAATGAGCAGTTCTTC | CASSTEGRPGLSSYNEQFF
few | TRBJ2-7 | TRBV20-1 | NA | TGCAGTGCTAGAGATAGACGGAGTTTGCAGTACTTC | CSARDRRSLQYF
NA | TRBJ1-4 | TRBV7-9 | NA | TGTGCCAGCAGCCCAAGGGAGACAACTAATGAAAAACTGTTTTTT | CASSPRETTNEKLFF
many | TRBJ1-4 | TRBV6-5 | TRBD1 | TGTGCCAGCAGTTACGGGGACAGGGGCGGGGGAAAACTGTTTTTT | CASSYGDRGGGKLFF
many | TRBJ1-2 | TRBV9 | TRBD1 | TGTGCCAGCAGCGGGACAGGGCCGGGGGGCTACACCTTC | CASSGTGPGGYTF
many | TRBJ2-1 | TRBV19 | TRBD1 | TGTGCCAGTAGTATTCCGACTATGACAGGGATCTATGAGCAGTTCTTC | CASSIPTMTGIYEQFF
few | TRBJ1-1 | TRBV7-2 | NA | TGTGCCAGCAGCCCGGACAGATTTAACACTGAAGCTTTCTTT | CASSPDRFNTEAFF
many | TRBJ1-5 | TRBV5-5 | TRBD1 | TGTGCCAGCAGCGTTAGACAGGGGACAGGCAATCAGCCCCAGCATTTT | CASSVRQGTGNQPQHF
many | TRBJ2-7 | TRBV5-5 | NA | TGTGCCAGCGACGGCGCCCCCTCCTACGAGCAGTACTTC | CASDGAPSYEQYF
NA | TRBJ2-7 | TRBV27 | NA | TGTGCCAGCAGCACATCAGGGCACGAGCAGTACTTC | CASSTSGHEQYF
NA | TRBJ2-1 | TRBV12-3/TRBV12-4 | NA | TGTGCCAGTTTATGGTCGGCTCGGGCCTCTTACAATGAGCAGTTCTTC | CASLWSARASYNEQFF
many | TRBJ1-2 | TRBV5-1 | NA | TGCGCCAGCAGCAACTCACGAAGCTATGGCTACACCTTC | CASSNSRSYGYTF
many | TRBJ1-1 | TRBV5-1 | NA | TGCGCCAGCAGCTTGGATTCCAGAAAGGATACTGAAGCTTTCTTT | CASSLDSRKDTEAFF
many | TRBJ2-7 | TRBV7-2 | NA | TGTGCCAGCAGCTTTAGGCTGAGCTCCTACGAGCAGTACTTC | CASSFRLSSYEQYF
few | TRBJ1-2 | TRBV27 | NA | TGTGCCAGCAGTTTATTGGGCACCTCGAGGGCTGGCTACACCTTC | CASSLLGTSRAGYTF
NA | TRBJ2-5 | TRBV24-1 | NA | TGTGCCACCAGTGACAGGGGAGTCAGAGAGACCCAGTACTTC | CATSDRGVRETQYF
few | TRBJ1-3 | TRBV5-1 | NA | TGCGCCAGCAGTCAAGCCTCGCCTGGAAACACCATATATTTT | CASSQASPGNTIYF
NA | TRBJ2-2 | TRBV7-2 | TRBD1 | TGTGCCAGCAGCCCCCAAAGACAGGGGGCCGGGGAGCTGTTTTTT | CASSPQRQGAGELFF
many | TRBJ2-5 | TRBV10-3 | TRBD2 | TGTGCCATCAGTGAGAGAAGCGGGAGGGCGCTTCACCCTGAAGAGACCCAGTACTTC | CAISERSGRALHPEETQYF
many | TRBJ2-3 | TRBV9 | NA | TGTGCCAGCAGCGTCGGGACAGATACGCAGTATTTT | CASSVGTDTQYF
few | TRBJ1-3 | TRBV5-4 | TRBD1 | TGTGCCAGCAGCTTACAGGGGGGAAACACCATATATTTT | CASSLQGGNTIYF
NA | TRBJ2-1 | TRBV4-1 | TRBD2 | TGCGCCAGCAGCCCGCGGGTAGCGGGGGGCAATGAGCAGTTCTTC | CASSPRVAGGNEQFF
NA | TRBJ1-5 | TRBV5-8 | TRBD1 | TGTGCCAGCAGCTTGCGACAGGGATCTGGAGGTGGCAATCAGCCCCAGCATTTT | CASSLRQGSGGGNQPQHF
few | TRBJ2-3 | TRBV5-3 | NA | TGTGCCAGAAGCTTGGCTCTCTCCCGCACAGATACGCAGTATTTT | CARSLALSRTDTQYF
many | TRBJ1-1 | TRBV5-1 | NA | TGCGCCAGCAGCTTGGTAAGGGGAACTGAAGCTTTCTTT | CASSLVRGTEAFF
many | TRBJ2-3 | TRBV12-3/TRBV12-4 | NA | TGTGCCAGCAGGTTGGGCTCGAGCACAGATACGCAGTATTTT | CASRLGSSTDTQYF
few | TRBJ2-1 | TRBV20-1 | NA | TGCAGTGCTAGAGATCCGGGGGCCGGGGGCCAAAGGAATGAGCAGTTCTTC | CSARDPGAGGQRNEQFF
many | TRBJ2-4 | TRBV3-1 | NA | TGTGCCAGCAGCCAAAGTTCGGGTTTGAACATTCAGTACTTC | CASSQSSGLNIQYF